This T cell receptor (beta chain) was captured in a study of T cell responses to AZD1222 COVID-19 vaccine (dated by TCRdb to about 2021). Notes on the research overall: AZD1222 recipients whose second dose came at about 4 weeks and those whose second dose came at about 12 weeks were combined into one group, since spike-specific TCR depth and breadth did not differ between the two schedules. A total of 230 to 250 trial participants underwent TCR sequencing, of whom some 210 received two doses of AZD1222 and 26 received two doses of the MenACWY control vaccine. Trial participants were enrolled by age into subgroups of 18-55, 56-69 and 70-plus years, and around 150, 29 and 61 TCR-sequenced participants, respectively, were included in these subgroups. The study at large found these results: Conclusions about previously exposed vaccinees are limited, since just five to seven AZD1222 recipients were seropositive for SARS-CoV-2 at baseline. Participants were mostly white British, with more females than males. The authors suggested clonal diversity may have been underestimated. Because no day 14 peak-response samples were available, the repertoires could be characterized only after the peak T cell response. Vaccine-associated CD4 TCRs spanned the whole spike protein, with dominant responses in regions 160-218 and 743-854. A significant rise in spike-specific TCR breadth and depth was observed after two AZD1222 doses relative to day 0 and relative to MenACWY recipients. In the small 56-69-year group, the increase in depth fell short of significance, most likely because of low power. Epitopes outside the regions mutated in the B.1.351 and B.1.1.7 variants were reportedly recognized by nearly half of the unique spike-specific TCRs.

A note on this clone: Its cognate antigen has yet to be identified. There are no base qualities to consult, and no much larger clone falls within one base.

The meaning of the sample's time point label: baseline before first vaccination. Vaccinee samples came from UK trials COV001 and COV002, including a single-blind randomized controlled phase 2/3 trial of AZD1222 (ChAdOx1 nCoV-19) in healthy adults. For TCRbeta chain sequencing, PBMC samples from trial participants were taken at day 0 and at day 28 after the second dose. Spanning cysteine to phenylalanine, the CDR3 consists of 12 amino acids. The only DNA kept is the CDR3, 36 bases in frame from the first base. From the germline V gene (reference sequence), CDR1 is MNHEY and CDR2 is SMNVEV. At the junction V is shortened by 0 bases and J by 7 bases, with 4 bases in between. The CDR3 regions of human TCRbeta chains were analyzed by immunosequencing. The original pipeline was this. TCRs in the repertoires were compared against a reference library of SARS-CoV-2-specific TCRs that had been generated with the MIRA antigen-specificity platform. Breadth meant the fraction of unique TCRs that were SARS-CoV-2-associated, whereas depth meant the fraction of total T cells that were SARS-CoV-2-associated. Using the MIRA data, every spike-specific TCR was mapped to the spike region that the TCR reacted to and assigned to either a CD4 or a CD8 class. Log10-transformed breadth and depth values were compared by one-way ANOVA with Sidak's multiple comparisons tests. TCRdb mirrors the immuneACCESS table, restricted to in-frame sequences. Some clones are absent from its copies; in checked studies, under half trace to an unresolved V gene, and the reason for the others is unknown. V, J and clone size are those of that table, while D and trimming were read from the DNA. The sample table lists 75,000 to 100,000 clones, around 86% of them with a count of one. Clones ranked in the top ten supply roughly 6.3% of the sample.

Recombination connected TRBV27 to TRBJ2-1, with the D segment identity uncertain. The clonotype originates from an adult in good health. The sample consisted of peripheral blood, taken on day 0 of AZD1222 vaccination. This receptor carries the CDR3 CASSLSGNEQFF. The bases are TGTGCCAGCAGTTTATCCGGTAATGAGCAGTTCTTC.